The 19 T cell receptor beta chains below were found in one sample sequenced in a study of blood T cells in healthy people across ages. Alongside a J-beta primer mix, a sample-barcoded 5' primer served in a second PCR lasting about 7 to 12 cycles. Via MiXCR, TCRdb re-called the 5' RACE reads, giving one row per CDR3 protein. The sample has 1.5 million to 2 million distinct CDR3 sequences, about two fifths seen once. Sequencing was performed on blood. These receptors were taken from a human donor in good health.

The table lists this clonotype with a few counts. The genes are TRBV7-9 and TRBJ2-7, with D perhaps TRBD1 (5 bases). Between the trimmed V and J ends, which lost 1 base and 3 bases, there was a span of 13 bases. There are 15 residues in the CDR3. CDR1 is SEHNR and CDR2 is FQNEAQ in the germline V gene (reference sequence). The CDR3 here is CASSLGQPTIYEQYF. The CDR3 DNA reads as TGTGCCAGCAGCTTAGGACAGCCTACCATCTACGAGCAGTACTTC.

The CDR3 sequence is CSARSRDGNYGYTF. CDR3 sequence (DNA): TGCAGTGCTAGATCTAGGGACGGCAACTATGGCTACACCTTC. The chain is built from TRBV20-1 and TRBJ1-2, with a possible D match to TRBD1 (5 bases). The germline V gene encodes CDR1 DFQATT and CDR2 SNEGSKA (reference sequence). CDR3 size: 14 residues. The V end lost 2 bases, the J end lost 2 bases, and 12 bases lay between the germline ends.

As for this clonotype: This may arise from a read error, as a much more abundant clone is one base away. The rearrangement links TRBV7-9 to TRBJ2-5; possible D gene TRBD2, 7 bases. CDR1 is SEHNR, CDR2 FQNEAQ, per germline (reference sequence). V lost 4 bases to trimming and J lost 11 bases, with 17 bases between them. The CDR3 extends over 13 amino acids. The DNA for the CDR3 is TGTGCCAGCAGCTCTTGGGGGGGCGATGAGCAGTACTTC. Residues: CASSSWGGDEQYF. Using reference TRBV7-9 and TRBJ2-5 for the parts outside the CDR3, the full variable domain is DTGVSQNPRHKITKRGQNVTFRCDPISEHNRLYWYRQTLGQGPEFLTYFQNEAQLEKSRLLSDRFSAERPKGSFSTLEIQRTEQGDSAMYLCASSSWGGDEQYFGPGTRLLVL.

The chain couples TRBV7-6 to TRBJ2-3; 10 nucleotides agree with TRBD2. Germline CDR1 and CDR2: SGHVS and FNYEAQ. The CDR3 covers 18 residues. V trimming: 1 base; J trimming: 6 bases; junction bases outside the gene matches: 13. The CDR3 region has the DNA TGTGCCAGCAGCTTAGGGTTCCTAGCGGGGGACCGAGTCGATACGCAGTATTTT. Translated: CASSLGFLAGDRVDTQYF.

The rearrangement uses TRBV29-1 and TRBJ2-5; 8 nucleotides match TRBD1. Trimming cost V 4 bases and J 5 bases; bases outside gene matches: 6. Germline CDR1 and CDR2: SQVTM and ANQGSEA. The CDR3 spans 13 residues. CDR3 amino acids: CSVARQGRETQYF. Written as DNA, the CDR3 is TGCAGCGTTGCTAGACAGGGGAGGGAGACCCAGTACTTC. The entire variable domain, with the rest obtained from reference TRBV29-1 and TRBJ2-5, is as follows: SAVISQKPSRDICQRGTSLTIQCQVDSQVTMMFWYRQQPGQSLTLIATANQGSEATYESGFVIDKFPISRPNLTFSTLTVSNMSPEDSSIYLCSVARQGRETQYFGPGTRLLVL.

This clonotype was observed a few times. V is TRBV10-3 and J is TRBJ1-2, with D possibly matching TRBD1 (6 bases). V was shortened by 2 bases and J by 8 bases, with 12 bases between the two germline ends. CDR1 ENHRY and CDR2 SYGVKD come from the germline V gene. This CDR3 contains 13 residues. CDR3 region: CAISEGTPLGYTF. The CDR3 bases are TGTGCCATCAGTGAGGGGACACCTCTGGGCTACACCTTC.

The V and J genes are TRBV29-1 and TRBJ1-3; D gene unclear. From germline, CDR1 is SQVTM and CDR2 ANQGSEA. V shed 4 bases and J shed 0 bases, with 10 bases lying between them. CDR3 length: 14 residues. CDR3: CSVVPLSSGNTIYF. The CDR3, as DNA: TGCAGCGTTGTACCCTTGAGCTCTGGAAACACCATATATTTT.

This clonotype was counted only a few times. Here the CDR3 DNA reads TGTGCCAGCACTCAGCGGGAGACCCAGTACTTC. This translates into CASTQRETQYF. This sequence joins TRBV12-3 or TRBV12-4 and TRBJ2-5; TRBD2 is a possible D gene (5 bases). Trimming took off 7 bases at V and 5 bases at J, with 8 bases between the two ends. CDR3 length equals 11 residues.

A single count supports this clonotype. This CDR3 is CASSKRTALDGYTF. The CDR3 region has the DNA TGTGCCAGTAGTAAAAGGACGGCCCTAGACGGCTACACCTTC. The chain has TRBV19 and TRBJ1-2, with D uncertain. CDR1 LNHDA and CDR2 SQIVND come from the germline V gene (reference sequence). Trimming shortened V by 4 bases and J by 8 bases, and 17 bases separated the two germline ends. This CDR3 comprises 14 residues. The full variable domain, rest sourced from reference TRBV19 and TRBJ1-2, is DGGITQSPKYLFRKEGQNVTLSCEQNLNHDAMYWYRQDPGQGLRLIYYSQIVNDFQKGDIAEGYSVSREKKESFPLTVTSAQKNPTAFYLCASSKRTALDGYTFGSGTRLTVV.

V and J are TRBV12-3 or TRBV12-4 and TRBJ1-2; D may be TRBD1 (6 bases). This CDR3 has 17 amino acids. V gave up 5 bases and J gave up 2 bases, with 21 bases separating them. The CDR3: CASSHRLTGRGNYGYTF. The CDR3 DNA sequence: TGTGCCAGCAGTCACCGTCTAACAGGGAGAGGGAACTATGGCTACACCTTC.

This clonotype has a handful of counts. The chain couples TRBV7-3 to TRBJ2-1; a weak D match, TRBD1 (6 bases). Germline-derived CDR1 and CDR2 are SGHTA and FQGTGA. CDR3 length equals 13 residues. The V end was cut by 5 bases, the J end by 5 bases, with 10 bases between. The CDR3 DNA follows: TGTGCCAGCAGCAACAGGGACCACAATGAGCAGTTCTTC. This translates into CASSNRDHNEQFF.

This rearrangement joins TRBV4-1 to TRBJ2-5, with TRBD2 matching 14 bases. The J call is in doubt because the DNA end fits TRBJ2-7 better. The CDR3 contains 16 residues. Germline lookup yields CDR1 MGHRA and CDR2 YSYEKL. The chain's CDR3 is CASSQMGTSGSYEQYF. The CDR3 bases are TGCGCCAGCAGCCAAATGGGGACTAGCGGGAGTTACGAGCAGTACTTC.

The chain couples TRBV5-1 to TRBJ2-1; no reliable D call. Germline-derived CDR1 and CDR2 are SGHRS and YFSETQ. There are 14 residues in the CDR3. V was trimmed by 3 bases and J by 5 bases, leaving 12 bases between them. The CDR3: CASSWASTNNEQFF. The CDR3 region has the DNA TGCGCCAGCAGCTGGGCTAGTACTAACAATGAGCAGTTCTTC.

Worth noting for this clonotype: The junction does not match germline at one end; this may be a read error. CDR3 DNA sequence: TGTGCCAGCCAAAACAGGGCGCTCGCTGGGGCCAACGCCCTGACTTTC. Amino acid sequence: CASQNRALAGANALTF. The chain has TRBV12-3 or TRBV12-4 and TRBJ2-6; D is possibly TRBD1 (6 bases). The length of the CDR3 is 16 residues.

At least ten counts were recorded for this clonotype. The chain joins TRBV20-1 to TRBJ1-2, with 9 bases lining up with TRBD1. Germline CDR1 and CDR2: DFQATT and SNEGSKA (reference sequence). V lost 6 bases to trimming and J lost 5 bases; unmatched junction nucleotides: 10. CDR3 length: 14 amino acids. The DNA of the CDR3 is TGCAGTGCGACTACCGGGACAGGGCGGTATGGCTACACCTTC. Translation gives CSATTGTGRYGYTF.

Only a few counts were recorded for this clonotype. The chain combines TRBV3-1 with TRBJ2-5; 16 bases align to TRBD2. This CDR3 has 17 residues. V lost 4 bases and J lost 6; bases outside the gene matches: 8. CDR1 is LGHDT and CDR2 is YNNKEL in the germline V gene (reference sequence). CDR3 sequence (DNA): TGTGCCAGCAGCCCTCAGGGACTAGCGGGGGGGCACAAGACCCAGTACTTC. It is translated as CASSPQGLAGGHKTQYF.

The chain uses TRBV20-1 and TRBJ2-7; D perhaps matches TRBD2 (6 bases). V was pared by 7 bases and J by 0 bases, with 22 bases between. The CDR3 is 16 amino acids. Germline CDR1 and CDR2: DFQATT and SNEGSKA (reference sequence). The CDR3 sequence: CSVLALDIKSSYEQYF. CDR3 bases: TGCAGTGTTCTAGCGCTAGATATAAAAAGCTCCTACGAGCAGTACTTC.

The chain carries TRBV10-3 and TRBJ2-5; the D is unclear. Germline-derived CDR1 and CDR2 are ENHRY and SYGVKD. Trimming took off 7 bases at V and 5 bases at J, with 14 bases between the two ends. This CDR3 region has 13 residues. CDR3 loop: CAIKNLPGETQYF. In nucleotides, the CDR3 is TGTGCCATCAAGAACCTCCCGGGCGAGACCCAGTACTTC.

J is TRBJ1-2 and V is TRBV7-9; D is uncertain. CDR1 is SEHNR and CDR2 is FQNEAQ in the germline V gene (reference sequence). Trimming stripped 5 bases from V and 0 bases from J, with 7 bases between. The CDR3 consists of 13 residues. CDR3 DNA: TGTGCCAGCAGCCAGAGTCCTAACTATGGCTACACCTTC. This encodes CASSQSPNYGYTF.